Reported below is one T cell receptor (beta chain). The antigen is not known. This entry is derived from a study of cytomegalovirus exposure and HLA in healthy donors. About the study: Out of roughly 170 million T cells, an earlier analysis found fewer than 140 million unique TCR beta sequences in total. Drawn from HLA-typed donors, roughly 87 million unique TCRs were held in an early data release.

General observations from the study: A later analysis reportedly found fewer N-insertions in an Asian-associated ancestry cluster than the roughly 670-donor mean.

The study ran its PCR with 60 Vbeta and 13 Jbeta primers. As processed by the authors: A later analysis tallied 80 million or so unique TCR beta chains, roughly 11 million of them shared. Generated by immunoSEQ multiplex PCR, the TCRdb table keeps only in-frame clones and is missing some. V and J calls and clone size are given by that table; D and trimming were obtained from the DNA. Found here are approximately 30,000 clones; the top ten clones hold 1.9%. This clonotype originated in a woman aged 35 to 49 in good health and CMV-seropositive. Input material: PBMCs.

CDR3 residues: CASSEAPPTDTQYF. CDR3 in DNA: TGTGCCAGCTCCGAGGCCCCCCCCACAGATACGCAGTATTTT. V is TRBV18 and J is TRBJ2-3, with no clear D. The germline CDR1 and CDR2 sequences are KGHSH and LQKENI. Between the trimmed V and J ends, which lost 6 bases and 2 bases, there was a span of 12 bases. The CDR3 has 14 residues. Variable domain in full (rest from reference TRBV18 and TRBJ2-3): NAGVMQNPRHLVRRRGQEARLRCSPMKGHSHVYWYRQLPEEGLKFMVYLQKENIIDESGMPKERFSAEFPKEGPSILRIQQVVRGDSAAYFCASSEAPPTDTQYFGPGTRLTVL.